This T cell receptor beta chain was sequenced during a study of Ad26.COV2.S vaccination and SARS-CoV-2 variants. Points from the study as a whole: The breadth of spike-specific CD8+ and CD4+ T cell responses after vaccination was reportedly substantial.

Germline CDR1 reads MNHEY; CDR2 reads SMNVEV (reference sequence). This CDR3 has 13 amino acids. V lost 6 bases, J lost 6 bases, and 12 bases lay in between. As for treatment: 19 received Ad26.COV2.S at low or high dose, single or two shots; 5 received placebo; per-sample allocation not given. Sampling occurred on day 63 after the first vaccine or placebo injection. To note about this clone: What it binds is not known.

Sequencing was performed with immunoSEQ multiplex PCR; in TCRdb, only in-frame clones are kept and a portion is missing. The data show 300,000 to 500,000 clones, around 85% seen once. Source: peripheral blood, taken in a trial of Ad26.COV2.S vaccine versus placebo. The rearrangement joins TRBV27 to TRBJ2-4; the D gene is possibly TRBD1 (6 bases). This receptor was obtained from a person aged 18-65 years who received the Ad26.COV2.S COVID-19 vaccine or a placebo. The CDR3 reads CASSPGTPNIQYF. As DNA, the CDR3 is TGTGCCAGCAGCCCCGGGACACCAAACATTCAGTACTTC.